The 17 T cell receptor beta chains below come from one sample, sequenced in a study of cytomegalovirus exposure and HLA in healthy donors. The primer mix had 60 Vbeta and 13 Jbeta primers. Sequencing was performed with immunoSEQ multiplex PCR; in TCRdb, only in-frame clones are kept and a portion is missing. The repertoire holds fewer than 85,000 clones, with approximately 78% as singletons. Sequencing used PBMCs. The receptor source for this set is a man in his forties in good health and CMV-seronegative.

The V and J genes are TRBV6-1 and TRBJ1-4; possible D gene TRBD1, 6 bases. V was clipped by 6 bases and J by 2 bases, with 10 bases between them. The CDR3 contains 14 residues. The germline gives CDR1 MNHNS, CDR2 SASEGT. The CDR3 sequence is CASRPGATNEKLFF. In nucleotides, the CDR3 is TGTGCCAGCAGGCCAGGGGCCACTAATGAAAAACTGTTTTTT.

V and J are TRBV5-1 and TRBJ1-2; tentatively, D is TRBD1 (6 bases). The CDR3 extends over 14 amino acids. Looked up from germline, CDR1 is SGHRS and CDR2 is YFSETQ. The V end was cut by 0 bases, the J end by 8 bases, with 14 bases between. The CDR3 sequence is CASSLAPGAKGYTF. As DNA, the CDR3 is TGCGCCAGCAGCTTGGCCCCAGGGGCCAAAGGCTACACCTTC.

In this sample, this clone turned up once. The CDR3 nucleotides read TGCGCCAGCAGCTGGGGGGGACGGCCCTCCTACAATGAGCAGTTCTTC. Translating it yields CASSWGGRPSYNEQFF. The chain has TRBV5-1 and TRBJ2-1; TRBD2 matches at 7 bases. CDR1 is SGHRS and CDR2 is YFSETQ in the germline V gene. CDR3 length: 16 residues. With V trimmed by 3 bases and J by 0 bases, 6 bases remained unmatched.

V is TRBV28 and J is TRBJ1-1; D uncertain. Germline CDR1 reads MDHEN; CDR2 reads SYDVKM. V was shortened by 6 bases and J by 1 base, with 18 bases between the two germline ends. The CDR3 has 16 amino acids. The CDR3 here is CASSPPGPERNTEAFF. CDR3 in DNA: TGTGCCAGCAGCCCCCCGGGTCCCGAGCGGAACACTGAAGCTTTCTTT.

This clone has a single count. CDR3 sequence reads: CASSLRQGSYEQYF. The CDR3 DNA follows: TGTGCCAGCAGCTTGAGACAGGGTTCCTACGAGCAGTACTTC. The chain couples TRBV5-5 to TRBJ2-7; 7 bases agree with TRBD1. The J segment lost 1 base and the V segment lost 1 base, leaving 2 bases of the junction unmatched. The CDR3 has 14 residues. Germline V gives CDR1 SGHKS, CDR2 YYEKEE (reference sequence).

The chain uses TRBV10-3 and TRBJ1-1; TRBD1 matches at 9 bases. After removal of 4 bases from V and 0 bases from J, the junction contained 3 bases not matched to a gene. This CDR3 comprises 15 residues. The germline V gene encodes CDR1 ENHRY and CDR2 SYGVKD. In DNA, the CDR3 is TGTGCCATCAGTGGGGACAGGGCCCTGAACACTGAAGCTTTCTTT. This sequence encodes CAISGDRALNTEAFF.

The rearrangement joins TRBV5-3 to TRBJ1-1; D is unresolved. TRBV5-3 is filed as an ORF, its function uncertain. V gave up 1 base and J gave up 2 bases, with 15 bases separating them. This CDR3 has 16 amino acids. In nucleotides, the CDR3 is TGTGCCAGAAGCTTGTGTGGCCCCTCCGCTAACACTGAAGCTTTCTTT. Amino acids: CARSLCGPSANTEAFF.

The chain links TRBV7-9 to TRBJ1-2; 11 bases align to TRBD1. The CDR3 is 14 residues long. V shed 5 bases and J 2 bases; nucleotides not matched to a gene: 1. Germline assignment: CDR1 SEHNR and CDR2 FQNEAQ (reference sequence). CDR3 protein: CASSRTGGNYGYTF. CDR3 in DNA: TGTGCCAGCAGCCGGACAGGGGGCAACTATGGCTACACCTTC.

This clone appeared a few times. The chain links TRBV6-6 to TRBJ1-3; 8 nucleotides align to TRBD1. The CDR3 runs 15 residues. The germline CDR1 and CDR2 sequences are MNHNY and SVGAGI (reference sequence). The ends lost 6 bases at V and 4 bases at J; junction bases unmatched: 8. The CDR3 loop is CASSRGQEAGNTIYF. The CDR3 region has the DNA TGTGCCAGCAGCCGGGGACAGGAGGCAGGAAACACCATATATTTT.

This rearrangement joins TRBV5-1 to TRBJ2-5, with D possibly being TRBD2 (7 bases). The CDR3 has 15 amino acids. V was trimmed by 0 bases and J by 1 base, leaving 10 bases between them. Germline CDR1 and CDR2: SGHRS and YFSETQ. CDR3 nucleotide sequence: TGCGCCAGCAGCTTGGCCGCGGGGGCCCAAGAGACCCAGTACTTC. It translates to CASSLAAGAQETQYF.

This chain links TRBV7-9 with TRBJ1-2, with 7 bases fitting TRBD1. The CDR3 contains 15 residues. In germline, CDR1 is SEHNR, CDR2 FQNEAQ (reference sequence). V gave up 1 base and J gave up 4 bases; unmatched junction bases: 6. In DNA form, the CDR3 reads TGTGCCAGCAGCTTAGAAGTAAGGGACAGCTATGGCTACACCTTC. Translation: CASSLEVRDSYGYTF.

The V and J genes are TRBV5-6 and TRBJ1-5; TRBD1 is a possible D gene (6 bases). The CDR3 contains 17 residues. CDR1 is SGHDT, CDR2 YYEEEE, per germline. Trimming took 0 bases from V and 4 from J, leaving 17 bases between them. CDR3: CASSLALQGGKNQPQHF. CDR3 DNA sequence: TGTGCCAGCAGCTTGGCTTTACAGGGAGGGAAGAATCAGCCCCAGCATTTT.

The rearrangement uses TRBV25-1 and TRBJ2-7; 9 bases are shared with TRBD1. Germline trimming cut 9 bases from V and 4 bases from J; bases unmatched to any gene: 10. The length of the CDR3 is 14 residues. Germline lookup yields CDR1 MGHDK and CDR2 SYGVNS. The CDR3 is CASATGQGGYEQYF. Here the CDR3 DNA reads TGTGCCAGTGCGACGGGACAGGGCGGGTACGAGCAGTACTTC.

V usage is TRBV6-5 and J usage is TRBJ2-7; TRBD1 matches at 9 bases. Germline loops: CDR1 MNHEY, CDR2 SVGAGI. The V gene end was trimmed by 5 bases and the J gene end by 4 bases; junction bases not matched to a gene: 9. The CDR3 has 15 residues. This CDR3 is CASSLLPGQGYEQYF. CDR3 sequence (DNA): TGTGCCAGCAGTCTACTGCCGGGACAGGGATACGAGCAGTACTTC.

The chain uses TRBV6-5 and TRBJ1-3; tentatively, D is TRBD1 (5 bases). The CDR3 length is 14 residues. Germline loops: CDR1 MNHEY, CDR2 SVGAGI. V lost 2 bases and J lost 8, with 13 bases in between. Here the CDR3 DNA reads TGTGCCAGCAGTTACAAGGACATCCGGGACACCATATATTTT. It specifies CASSYKDIRDTIYF.

This chain links TRBV5-1 with TRBJ1-1; 9 bases line up with TRBD1. V gave up 0 bases and J gave up 4 bases; unmatched junction bases: 7. The CDR3 runs 16 residues. Germline-derived CDR1 and CDR2 are SGHRS and YFSETQ. The CDR3 DNA reads as TGCGCCAGCAGCTTGGCTGGGACAGGGCGTAGCACTGAAGCTTTCTTT. This sequence encodes CASSLAGTGRSTEAFF. Full variable domain (outside the CDR3, taken from reference TRBV5-1 and TRBJ1-1): KAGVTQTPRYLIKTRGQQVTLSCSPISGHRSVSWYQQTPGQGLQFLFEYFSETQRNKGNFPGRFSGRQFSNSRSEMNVSTLELGDSALYLCASSLAGTGRSTEAFFGQGTRLTVV.

The chain joins TRBV29-1 to TRBJ1-3; TRBD1 matches 8 bases. V shed 4 bases, J shed 3 bases, and the junction held 5 bases outside the gene matches. Per germline, CDR1 SQVTM and CDR2 ANQGSEA. This CDR3 region has 14 residues. CDR3 region: CSVAPGGSGNTIYF. The CDR3, as DNA: TGCAGCGTTGCTCCAGGGGGCAGTGGAAACACCATATATTTT.